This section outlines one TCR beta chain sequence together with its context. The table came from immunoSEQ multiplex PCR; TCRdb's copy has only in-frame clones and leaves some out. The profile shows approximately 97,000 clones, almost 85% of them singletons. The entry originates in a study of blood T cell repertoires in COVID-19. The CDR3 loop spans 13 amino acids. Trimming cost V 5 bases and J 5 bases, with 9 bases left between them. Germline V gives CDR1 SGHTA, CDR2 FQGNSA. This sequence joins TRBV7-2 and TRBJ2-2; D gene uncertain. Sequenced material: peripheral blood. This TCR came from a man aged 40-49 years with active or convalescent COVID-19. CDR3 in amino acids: CASSPLSTGELFF. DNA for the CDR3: TGTGCCAGCAGCCCTCTATCTACCGGGGAGCTGTTTTTT. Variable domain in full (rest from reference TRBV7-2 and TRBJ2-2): GAGVSQSPSNKVTEKGKDVELRCDPISGHTALYWYRQSLGQGLEFLIYFQGNSAPDKSGLPSDRFSAERTGGSVSTLTIQRTQQEDSAVYLCASSPLSTGELFFGEGSRLTVL.